This T cell receptor beta chain was sequenced in a study of PD-1 blockade in mismatch repair-deficient tumors. Study context: Enrolled about 2013-2017, patients had progressing, pretreated mismatch repair-deficient cancers of about a dozen types. Study-level results: Tumor-resident clones, often absent from pretreatment blood, expanded after pembrolizumab and then contracted.

All patients were mismatch repair deficient, assessed by either PCR or immunohistochemistry. TCRs were sequenced from three patients responding to pembrolizumab. Sequenced by immunoSEQ multiplex PCR; TCRdb stores in-frame clones only, minus some. The table has some 27,000 clones, approximately 84% seen once. V dropped 3 bases and J dropped 6 bases, with 12 bases sitting between them. This CDR3 contains 15 residues. Germline lookup yields CDR1 MNHEY and CDR2 SMNVEV (reference sequence). About this clone itself: The antigen remains undetermined.

This TCR was sampled from an adult with mismatch repair-deficient cancer. Sample: PBMCs, taken before pembrolizumab treatment. The V call is TRBV27, the J call TRBJ1-6; D uncertain. CDR3 in DNA: TGTGCCAGCAGTTTGGACTGGGCTGGTAATTCACCCCTCCACTTT. Protein: CASSLDWAGNSPLHF.